Presented here are 32 T cell receptor beta chains from one specimen sequenced in a study of tumor-infiltrating lymphocytes in primary liver carcinoma. It was from roughly 20-30 mg of unsorted bulk tissue that RNA and DNA were co-extracted. Synthesis of TCR beta cDNA was carried out from 500 ng total RNA with a constant-region primer. Libraries covering TCR beta were generated through three nested multiplex PCR rounds (using a slightly modified ARM-PCR). Two initial PCR rounds of roughly 10 cycles each paired TRBV1-TRBV30 forward primers with a C-beta reverse primer. TCRdb used MiXCR to reprocess the multiplex PCR reads, holding one entry per CDR3 protein. The sample comprises 100,000 to 150,000 distinct CDR3 sequences, 55% to 75% of which are singletons, and roughly 8% rests with the top ten. Specimen: liver tumor tissue from sampling region 3. Indicated subset: tumor region T3, left-lateral pole. All receptors derive from a woman aged 55-69 years with primary liver carcinoma and hepatitis B virus infection.

About this clonotype: One end of the junction varies from germline; a read error may be responsible. V usage is TRBV5-1 and J usage is TRBJ1-1, with a weak D call TRBD1 (6 bases). The V gene's germline CDR1 is SGHRS and CDR2 YFSETQ. The CDR3 is 16 amino acids. The CDR3 spells CASSLLGGGLATEALF. Here the CDR3 DNA reads TGCGCCAGCAGCTTGTTGGGCGGGGGCCTAGCCACTGAAGCTCTCTTT.

This clonotype was observed at least ten times. The V and J genes are TRBV7-9 and TRBJ2-7; D is uncertain. The CDR3 runs to 13 residues. Trimming removed 4 bases from V and 3 bases from J, with 10 bases in between. The germline gives CDR1 SEHNR, CDR2 FQNEAQ (reference sequence). CDR3 in amino acids: CASSYPTGYEQYF. As DNA, the CDR3 is TGTGCCAGCAGCTACCCCACGGGCTACGAGCAGTACTTC.

A note on this clonotype: The missing conserved phenylalanine or tryptophan at the end of this CDR3 makes a read error likely. V is TRBV11-1 and J is TRBJ2-7, with 10 bases fitting TRBD1. The CDR3 loop spans 13 amino acids. Germline assignment: CDR1 SGHAT and CDR2 FQDESV (reference sequence). V lost 3 bases, J lost 5 bases, and 1 base stayed unmatched. CDR3 region: CASSLDRGDEQYL. The CDR3 coding sequence is TGTGCCAGCAGCTTGGACAGGGGGGACGAGCAGTACCTC.

The chain has TRBV5-1 and TRBJ2-3; 7 bases fit TRBD2. CDR3 length equals 16 residues. The germline gives CDR1 SGHRS, CDR2 YFSETQ. In nucleotides, the CDR3 is TGCCCCATATTCGTTCGACTAAGCGGGAACCCAGATACGCAGTATTTT. Protein sequence: CPIFVRLSGNPDTQYF.

Comment on this clonotype: The missing conserved phenylalanine or tryptophan at the end of this CDR3 makes a read error likely. The chain combines TRBV28 with TRBJ2-1, with D perhaps matching TRBD2 (6 bases). CDR3 length equals 15 residues. Germline V gene lookup returns CDR1 MDHEN and CDR2 SYDVKM. V lost 6 bases, J lost 0 bases, and 12 bases lay in between. CDR3 in amino acids: CASRAGSGSYNEQFL. The CDR3 DNA sequence: TGTGCCAGCAGGGCGGGATCCGGCTCCTACAATGAGCAGTTCCTC.

Concerning this clonotype itself: A much larger clonotype is one base distant, so this may be a read error. The J gene is TRBJ1-4, the V gene TRBV29-1; 9 nucleotides match TRBD1. J gave up 10 bases and V 6 bases, and 9 bases lay outside the gene matches. The length of the CDR3 is 13 residues. Germline V gene sequence: CDR1 SQVTM, CDR2 ANQGSEA. CDR3 protein: CSVRQGGGGKLFF. CDR3 bases: TGCAGCGTCCGACAGGGGGGGGGGGGAAAACTGTTTTTT.

The V gene is TRBV5-1, the J gene TRBJ2-3; no clear D. CDR3 size: 17 residues. Germline CDR1 and CDR2: SGHRS and YFSETQ. Trimming took 0 bases from V and 6 from J, leaving 20 bases between them. CDR3 in DNA: TGCGCCAGCAGCTTGGCCCCTAGTTTTAGGGCCGCGGATACGCAGTATTTT. Its protein product is CASSLAPSFRAADTQYF.

The rearrangement links TRBV11-3 to TRBJ2-2; possibly TRBD2 for D (5 bases). Per germline, CDR1 SGHNT and CDR2 YENEEA. Deletions cut 5 bases from V and 7 bases from J, with 14 bases between. The CDR3 extends over 14 amino acids. CDR3 coding DNA: TGTGCCAGCAGCATGGGAGAGGCGATCGGGGAGCTGTTTTTT. Residues: CASSMGEAIGELFF.

A single count supports this clonotype. The CDR3 does not end in the conserved phenylalanine or tryptophan, so this is likely a read error. The DNA is left out, because the CDR3 cannot be placed on it with certainty; the CDR3 is given as TCRdb lists it. This chain joins TRBV21-1 and TRBJ2-1; TRBD1, the table's D call, lacks a check against the DNA. TRBV21-1 is deemed a pseudogene. The CDR3 is made up of 18 amino acids, end residues included. CDR3 loop: CASSKSAIPDRQPNEQFS.

This clonotype was seen once. A read error may account for a junction end that differs from germline. The DNA for the CDR3 is TGTGCCAGCAGTGAGTTGACTCGTATAGCGAACACCGGGGAGCTGTCTTTT. Translation gives CASSELTRIANTGELSF. The J gene is TRBJ2-2, the V gene TRBV6-1; D possibly corresponds to TRBD2 (5 bases). The CDR3 consists of 17 residues. Germline assignment: CDR1 MNHNS and CDR2 SASEGT.

In the case of this clonotype: It is likely a read error, because the conserved phenylalanine at the end of the CDR3 is missing. This rearrangement joins TRBV4-1 to TRBJ2-5, with D possibly being TRBD2 (6 bases). This CDR3 has 17 residues. Germline CDR1 and CDR2: MGHRA and YSYEKL. The chain's CDR3 is CASSRTTGSSHQETQYY. CDR3 in DNA: TGCGCCAGCAGCCGGACTACCGGGAGTTCGCACCAAGAGACACAGTACTAC.

This clonotype has only one observation. The gene calls are TRBV11-1 and TRBJ2-3; D may correspond to TRBD1 or TRBD2 (7 bases each). Trimming cost V 7 bases and J 3 bases, with 17 bases left between them. CDR1 SGHAT and CDR2 FQDESV come from the germline V gene (reference sequence). There are 15 residues in the CDR3. In nucleotides, the CDR3 is TGTGCCAGCAAGGGGGCCGGGACTAATACAGATACGCAGTATTTT. Amino acids: CASKGAGTNTDTQYF.

A note on this clonotype: Being one base from a much bigger clone, this may be a read error. This chain links TRBV14 with TRBJ1-6; no clear D. Germline lookup yields CDR1 SGHDN and CDR2 FVKESK. This CDR3 is built from 19 residues. The CDR3: CASSQDLYAVGSCNSPLHF. CDR3 coding DNA: TGTGCCAGCAGCCAAGATTTGTACGCGGTGGGCTCCTGTAATTCACCCCTCCACTTT.

This chain uses TRBV28 with TRBJ2-5, with D unresolved. The germline V gene has CDR1 MDHEN and CDR2 SYDVKM. The CDR3 is made up of 13 amino acids. The V and J ends lost 3 bases and 5 bases respectively, with 10 bases between them. The CDR3 bases are TGTGCCAGCAGTTTTAATATCCGGGAGACCCAGTACTTC. Protein sequence: CASSFNIRETQYF. The full variable domain, with the rest looked up from reference TRBV28 and TRBJ2-5, is DVKVTQSSRYLVKRTGEKVFLECVQDMDHENMFWYRQDPGLGLRLIYFSYDVKMKEKGDIPEGYSVSREKKERFSLILESASTNQTSMYLCASSFNIRETQYFGPGTRLLVL.

The V gene is TRBV11-2, the J gene TRBJ2-1; D might be TRBD2 (5 bases). This CDR3 region has 17 residues. From germline, CDR1 is SGHAT and CDR2 FQNNGV. V gave up 2 bases and J gave up 7 bases, with 21 bases separating them. CDR3 region: CASSLRPGWRFYNEQFF. The CDR3 DNA is TGTGCCAGCAGCTTACGACCGGGATGGAGATTCTATAATGAGCAGTTCTTC.

Within the sample, this clonotype is medium-sized. This chain connects TRBV11-2 to TRBJ1-1; D is perhaps TRBD1 (6 bases). Germline values: CDR1 SGHAT, CDR2 FQNNGV. This CDR3 is 15 amino acids long. V was clipped by 0 bases and J by 6 bases, with 14 bases between them. As DNA, the CDR3 is TGTGCCAGCAGCTTAGAGTCAGGGGCCCGAGCTGAAGCTTTCTTT. Encoded protein: CASSLESGARAEAFF.

Regarding this clonotype: Relative to the germline gene, one junction end is altered; a read error may explain this. The V and J genes are TRBV11-3 and TRBJ2-3; D is perhaps TRBD1 or TRBD2 (5 bases each). The germline V gene has CDR1 SGHNT and CDR2 YENEEA. The CDR3 runs to 16 residues. The CDR3 protein is CASSPREGSSADTQYF. In DNA, the CDR3 is TGTGCCAGCAGCCCCCGAGAGGGGTCAAGCGCAGATACGCAATATTTT.

Worth noting for this clonotype: At one end the junction does not follow the germline gene, possibly because of a read error. This rearrangement joins TRBV11-2 to TRBJ2-3; D perhaps matches TRBD2 (5 bases). The CDR3 is 15 residues long. The germline V gene encodes CDR1 SGHAT and CDR2 FQNNGV. The CDR3 bases are TGTCCCAGCAGCCCCACCTCTCCTAGCACAGCTACGCAGTATTTT. Translation gives CPSSPTSPSTATQYF. Full variable domain (missing parts from reference TRBV11-2 and TRBJ2-3): EAGVAQSPRYKIIEKRQSVAFWCNPISGHATLYWYQQILGQGPKLLIQFQNNGVVDDSQLPKDRFSAERLKGVDSTLKIQPAKLEDSAVYLCPSSPTSPSTATQYFGPGTRLTVL.

This clonotype was picked up many times. The V call is TRBV14, the J call TRBJ2-1, with TRBD2 identical over 7 bases. Germline V gene sequence: CDR1 SGHDN, CDR2 FVKESK. The CDR3 spans 15 residues. Unmatched junction bases numbered 5, after V lost 5 bases and J lost 1 base. The CDR3, as DNA: TGTGCCAGCAGCGGGCGGGAGAAGTCCTACAATGAGCAGTTCTTC. It translates to CASSGREKSYNEQFF.

A single count supports this clonotype. A read error is possible here, since a much larger clone lies one base away. The chain links TRBV5-6 to TRBJ1-1; perhaps TRBD1 as D (5 bases). The CDR3 sequence is 14 residues long. Germline CDR1 SGHDT, CDR2 YYEEEE. Deletions cut 3 bases from V and 3 bases from J, with 12 bases between. CDR3 region: CASSWDGADTEAFF. CDR3 coding DNA: TGTGCCAGCAGCTGGGACGGGGCGGACACTGAAGCTTTCTTT.

Remarks on this clonotype: One junction end does not reproduce the germline sequence, and a read error may be involved. The chain has TRBV29-1 and TRBJ2-5, with 10 positions matching TRBD2. The CDR3 length is 14 residues. The germline gives CDR1 SQVTM, CDR2 ANQGSEA. The CDR3 DNA follows: TGTAACGTTGATTATCCTAGCGGGAGTGAGACCCAGTATTTC. Translating gives CNVDYPSGSETQYF.

DNA of the CDR3: TGTGCCAGTAGTCTTATCCTCGGGACAGGGGAAGAGACCCAGTACTTC. It yields the protein CASSLILGTGEETQYF. V and J are TRBV19 and TRBJ2-5; 10 positions agree with TRBD1. The CDR3 covers 16 residues. Trimming cost V 5 bases and J 3 bases; bases outside gene matches: 9. Germline V lookup: CDR1 LNHDA, CDR2 SQIVND (reference sequence).

As to this clonotype: It may be a read error: a sequence one base away is much more abundant. The chain recombines TRBV7-8 with TRBJ2-1; D ambiguous. Germline assignment: CDR1 SGHVS and CDR2 FQNEAQ. The CDR3 has 14 amino acids. For the CDR3, the DNA is TGTGTCAGCAGCTTAAGGAGCGCCACGGGTGAGCAGTTCTTC. Its translation: CVSSLRSATGEQFF. Full variable domain (rest looked up from reference TRBV7-8 and TRBJ2-1): GAGVSQSPRYKVAKRGQDVALRCDPISGHVSLFWYQQALGQGPEFLTYFQNEAQLDKSGLPSDRFFAERPEGSVSTLKIQRTQQEDSAVYLCVSSLRSATGEQFFGPGTRLTVL.

Comments on this clonotype: Likely a read error: the CDR3 ends without its conserved phenylalanine or tryptophan. The V gene is TRBV4-1, the J gene TRBJ1-2; D gene unclear. The CDR3 has 12 residues. Germline V gives CDR1 MGHRA, CDR2 YSYEKL. CDR3 sequence: CDSSQSPYGYTV. The CDR3, as DNA: TGCGACAGCAGCCAGTCCCCATATGGCTACACCGTC.

This clonotype was counted a single time. The V call is TRBV11-2, the J call TRBJ2-3; D is unclear. CDR1 is SGHAT, CDR2 FQNNGV, per germline. The V end was cut by 1 base, the J end by 7 bases, with 9 bases between. The CDR3 spans 13 residues. Written as DNA, the CDR3 is TGTGCCAGCAGCTTAGGCATCACTAATACGCAGTATTTT. Translated: CASSLGITNTQYF.

This clonotype was seen a handful of times. Possible read error: a much larger clone is one base away. The CDR3 end shows no conserved phenylalanine or tryptophan, and so a read error is likely. The rearrangement joins TRBV29-1 to TRBJ1-2; 9 bases line up with TRBD1. Germline V gene lookup returns CDR1 SQVTM and CDR2 ANQGSEA. V was pared by 1 base and J by 4 bases, with 4 bases of the junction left unmatched. The CDR3 is 14 residues long. The CDR3, as DNA: TGCAGCGTTGAAGTTGACAGGGGGGGCTATGGCTACACCTTA. Translating gives CSVEVDRGGYGYTL.

For this clonotype: The junction does not match germline at one end; this may be a read error. The J gene is TRBJ2-1, the V gene TRBV11-1; D gene unclear. The CDR3 totals 13 residues. CDR1 SGHAT and CDR2 FQDESV come from the germline V gene (reference sequence). Here the CDR3 reads CASGFNTDNEQFF. The CDR3 DNA reads as TGTGCCAGCGGCTTCAACACGGATAATGAGCAGTTCTTC.

At least ten counts were recorded for this clonotype. This chain joins TRBV30 and TRBJ2-5; possibly TRBD2 for D (5 bases). Trimming shortened V by 3 bases and J by 2 bases, and 10 bases separated the two germline ends. Germline loops: CDR1 GTSNPN, CDR2 SVGIG (reference sequence). The CDR3 runs 13 residues. The CDR3 reads CAWREVTQETQYF. CDR3 sequence (DNA): TGTGCCTGGAGGGAGGTCACACAAGAGACCCAGTACTTC.

This chain joins TRBV11-2 and TRBJ2-7; D unresolved. This CDR3 has 15 amino acids. V was pared by 11 bases and J by 6 bases, with 26 bases between. Germline V gene data show CDR1 as SGHAT and CDR2 as FQNNGV. For the CDR3, the DNA is TGTGCCGGCGGCTTAGACCCAGGCCATACGCCCGAGCAGTACTTC. It yields the protein CAGGLDPGHTPEQYF.

In this sample, this clonotype turned up once. At one end the junction does not follow the germline gene, possibly because of a read error. The V and J genes are TRBV6-6 and TRBJ1-5; D not resolved. The CDR3 totals 13 residues. Per germline, CDR1 MNHNY and CDR2 SVGAGI (reference sequence). The CDR3, as DNA: TGTGCCAGCAGTCACTCGAGAGATCAGCCCCAGCATTTT. Translation: CASSHSRDQPQHF.

As regards this clonotype: The conserved phenylalanine or tryptophan is not found at the CDR3 terminus, so this likely reflects a read error. This chain uses TRBV5-1 with TRBJ2-7, with unresolved D. Germline CDR1 reads SGHRS; CDR2 reads YFSETQ. This CDR3 has 14 amino acids. With 4 bases removed from V and 3 bases from J, the gap between germline ends came to 14 bases. The CDR3 bases are TGCGCCAGCAGCCTGTTATCACAAGGCTACGAGCAGTACATC. Amino acids: CASSLLSQGYEQYI.

The table lists this clonotype with a few counts. The chain carries TRBV28 and TRBJ2-1, with D possibly matching TRBD2 (6 bases). Deletions cut 6 bases from V and 12 bases from J, with 24 bases between. Germline assignment: CDR1 MDHEN and CDR2 SYDVKM. This CDR3 is built from 15 residues. Here the CDR3 DNA reads TGTGCCAGCAGCTTGGAGGGGTCGGGGCGTTACTGGCAGTTCTTC. Its translation: CASSLEGSGRYWQFF.